A single sample gave rise to the 9 T cell receptor beta chains below, sequenced in a study of cytomegalovirus exposure and HLA in healthy donors. Both 60 Vbeta primers and 13 Jbeta primers went into the PCR. Data came from immunoSEQ multiplex PCR; TCRdb stores just in-frame clones and leaves some out. The sample holds 65,000 to 90,000 clones. Sequenced: PBMCs. The receptors were gathered from a female donor in good health and CMV-seropositive.

The rearrangement joins TRBV18 to TRBJ1-2; tentatively, D is TRBD1 (5 bases). Trimming removed 2 bases at V and 7 bases at J, with 14 bases between. This CDR3 contains 14 residues. The germline gives CDR1 KGHSH, CDR2 LQKENI. CDR3 in amino acids: CASSPNSAQGGYTF. The DNA of the CDR3 is TGTGCCAGCTCACCAAATTCGGCTCAGGGTGGCTACACCTTC.

The gene calls are TRBV6-5 and TRBJ1-5, with D perhaps matching TRBD1 (6 bases). Trimming shortened V by 7 bases and J by 1 base, and 14 bases separated the two germline ends. Germline assignment: CDR1 MNHEY and CDR2 SVGAGI. The CDR3 runs 15 residues. The DNA for the CDR3 is TGTGCCAGCACCCCCGACAGGAGGAGCAATCAGCCCCAGCATTTT. Residues: CASTPDRRSNQPQHF.

The rearrangement joins TRBV7-9 to TRBJ1-1; TRBD1 matches at 7 bases. The length of the CDR3 is 13 residues. Germline V gives CDR1 SEHNR, CDR2 FQNEAQ (reference sequence). The V and J ends lost 6 bases and 5 bases, in that order; junction bases with no gene match: 6. The CDR3 DNA reads as TGTGCCAGCAGAAAAACAGGGGAAACTGAAGCTTTCTTT. This codes for CASRKTGETEAFF.

The chain carries TRBV19 and TRBJ1-4; D is unresolved. CDR1 and CDR2 (germline): LNHDA, SQIVND (reference sequence). The CDR3 loop spans 16 amino acids. Trimming took off 5 bases at V and 2 bases at J, with 15 bases between the two ends. Here the CDR3 reads CASSLRRVQTNEKLFF. The CDR3 bases are TGTGCCAGTAGTCTCCGGCGGGTGCAGACTAATGAAAAACTGTTTTTT.

V and J are TRBV30 and TRBJ1-3, with a weak D call TRBD1 (6 bases). CDR1 and CDR2 from the germline V gene are GTSNPN and SVGIG (reference sequence). The CDR3 is 16 residues long. Between the trimmed V and J ends, which lost 0 bases and 7 bases, there was a span of 19 bases. CDR3 amino acids: CAWSVLGGGRTNTIYF. DNA of the CDR3: TGTGCCTGGAGTGTACTAGGGGGAGGGCGGACCAACACCATATATTTT.

The gene calls are TRBV9 and TRBJ2-1; TRBD2 is a possible D gene (9 bases). Germline V gene lookup returns CDR1 SGDLS and CDR2 YYNGEE. Deletions cut 0 bases from V and 9 bases from J, with 28 bases between. CDR3 length equals 19 residues. The CDR3 DNA is TGTGCCAGCAGCGTAGGTCAGGGGGCGATAGCGGGAGAAGTAGGTGAGCAGTTCTTC. Protein sequence: CASSVGQGAIAGEVGEQFF.

This chain links TRBV19 with TRBJ1-2, with TRBD1 matching over 8 bases. This CDR3 region has 15 residues. V gave up 5 bases and J gave up 6 bases; unmatched junction bases: 11. Germline V gives CDR1 LNHDA, CDR2 SQIVND (reference sequence). The DNA for the CDR3 is TGTGCCAGTAGTTTCCGGACAGGGCATGGCAATGGCTACACCTTC. Protein: CASSFRTGHGNGYTF. Full variable domain (outside the CDR3, taken from reference TRBV19 and TRBJ1-2): DGGITQSPKYLFRKEGQNVTLSCEQNLNHDAMYWYRQDPGQGLRLIYYSQIVNDFQKGDIAEGYSVSREKKESFPLTVTSAQKNPTAFYLCASSFRTGHGNGYTFGSGTRLTVV.

With regard to this clone: A junction boundary mismatches the germline segment, possibly from a read error. The rearrangement links TRBV7-9 to TRBJ2-1, with a tentative D call TRBD2 (5 bases). The length of the CDR3 is 15 residues. Germline V CDR1 and CDR2: SEHNR, FQNEAQ (reference sequence). The CDR3 sequence is CASSRDAGSDNEQFF. CDR3 DNA sequence: TGTGCCAGCAGTCGGGATGCGGGCTCCGACAATGAGCAGTTCTTC. Full variable domain (outside the CDR3, taken from reference TRBV7-9 and TRBJ2-1): DTGVSQNPRHKITKRGQNVTFRCDPISEHNRLYWYRQTLGQGPEFLTYFQNEAQLEKSRLLSDRFSAERPKGSFSTLEIQRTEQGDSAMYLCASSRDAGSDNEQFFGPGTRLTVL.

V gene TRBV6-4 combines with J gene TRBJ2-3, with TRBD2 matching 12 bases. The trim removed 6 bases at V and 4 bases at J, leaving 5 bases unmatched. The CDR3 has 15 residues. The germline gives CDR1 MRHNA, CDR2 SNTAGT. Here the CDR3 reads CASSSGTSGPDTQYF. CDR3 in DNA: TGTGCCAGCAGCTCCGGGACTAGCGGGCCAGATACGCAGTATTTT.